This T cell receptor (beta chain) appears in the sequencing data of a study of cytomegalovirus exposure and HLA in healthy donors. Sequenced by immunoSEQ multiplex PCR; TCRdb stores in-frame clones only, minus some. The sample lists about 75,000 clones; 85% were seen once. There are 15 residues in the CDR3. V shed 3 bases and J shed 6 bases, with 14 bases lying between them. Germline CDR1 reads SGHTA; CDR2 reads FQGNSA. The receptor's source is a man aged 30 to 39 in good health and CMV-seronegative. The chain employs TRBV7-2 and TRBJ2-2, with a tentative D call TRBD2 (6 bases). Material: PBMCs. The CDR3 coding sequence is TGTGCCAGCAGCTTCACCAGACTAGTTTCCGGGGAGCTGTTTTTT. As protein: CASSFTRLVSGELFF.